This T cell receptor beta chain was sequenced for a study of shared clonotypes between healthy human individuals. V lost 2 bases and J lost 7, with 8 bases in between. The CDR3 sequence is 12 residues long. CDR1 and CDR2 from the germline V gene are KGHSH and LQKENI. Profiling relied on immunoSEQ multiplex PCR, and the TCRdb table lists in-frame clones only, not all of them. This sample has approximately 470,000 clones, with about 84% found just once. The clonotype originates from a middle-aged woman in good health. Some clones in this sample may be carry-over from other donors' samples. Sequenced sample: PBMCs. The chain has TRBV18 and TRBJ1-2, with D possibly TRBD1 on 5 matching bases. This CDR3 is CASSPGAAGYTF. Written as DNA, the CDR3 is TGTGCCAGCTCACCAGGGGCGGCTGGCTACACCTTC. The variable domain in full, completed from reference TRBV18 and TRBJ1-2, reads NAGVMQNPRHLVRRRGQEARLRCSPMKGHSHVYWYRQLPEEGLKFMVYLQKENIIDESGMPKERFSAEFPKEGPSILRIQQVVRGDSAAYFCASSPGAAGYTFGSGTRLTVV.